This entry lists 9 T cell receptor beta chains sequenced from one sample in a study of shared clonotypes between healthy human individuals. Here immunoSEQ multiplex PCR was the method, and the copy in TCRdb shows in-frame clones only, minus some. The table records some 2,500,000 clones, 80% to 95% of them present only once. Sequenced sample: naive CD4+ T cells from PBMCs. Subset here: CD45RA+ positively selected. Receptor source: a young man in good health. Some clones in this sample may be carry-over from other donors' samples.

The J gene is TRBJ2-2, the V gene TRBV7-6, with 7 bases fitting TRBD2. In germline, CDR1 is SGHVS, CDR2 FNYEAQ. The CDR3 covers 19 residues. With V trimmed by 3 bases and J by 0 bases, 13 bases remained unmatched. CDR3 in amino acids: CASSLATAGDSANTGELFF. As DNA, the CDR3 is TGTGCCAGCAGCTTGGCGACTGCGGGGGATAGCGCGAACACCGGGGAGCTGTTTTTT.

The chain couples TRBV2 to TRBJ2-2, with D possibly TRBD2 on 5 matching bases. Trimming pared 5 bases from V and 1 base from J, leaving 14 bases between. The CDR3 runs to 16 residues. Per the germline V gene, CDR1 is SNHLY and CDR2 is FYNNEI. This chain's CDR3 is CASSLLGAENTGELFF. DNA for the CDR3: TGTGCCAGCAGTCTCCTGGGAGCGGAGAACACCGGGGAGCTGTTTTTT.

CDR3 residues: CASSSPTSGRPRFRYEQFF. DNA of the CDR3: TGTGCCAGCAGCTCCCCGACTAGCGGGAGGCCCCGCTTCAGGTATGAGCAGTTCTTC. The rearrangement uses TRBV5-6 and TRBJ2-1, with TRBD2 identical over 13 bases. Unmatched junction bases numbered 17, after V lost 3 bases and J lost 8 bases. The CDR3 spans 19 residues. Germline CDR1 and CDR2: SGHDT and YYEEEE. The variable domain in full, with the rest retrieved from reference TRBV5-6 and TRBJ2-1, is DAGVTQSPTHLIKTRGQQVTLRCSPKSGHDTVSWYQQALGQGPQFIFQYYEEEERQRGNFPDRFSGHQFPNYSSELNVNALLLGDSALYLCASSSPTSGRPRFRYEQFFGPGTRLTVL.

The chain couples TRBV11-2 to TRBJ2-2; no firm D call. The CDR3 sequence is 14 residues long. Germline loops: CDR1 SGHAT, CDR2 FQNNGV. The V end was cut by 3 bases, the J end by 6 bases, with 11 bases between. CDR3 sequence (DNA): TGTGCCAGCAGCTTTAGAAGGCTAGCCGGGGAGCTGTTTTTT. It is translated as CASSFRRLAGELFF. The variable domain in full, with the rest retrieved from reference TRBV11-2 and TRBJ2-2, is EAGVAQSPRYKIIEKRQSVAFWCNPISGHATLYWYQQILGQGPKLLIQFQNNGVVDDSQLPKDRFSAERLKGVDSTLKIQPAKLEDSAVYLCASSFRRLAGELFFGEGSRLTVL.

This rearrangement joins TRBV18 to TRBJ2-5; 7 bases align to TRBD2. The CDR3 has 16 amino acids. Germline V CDR1 and CDR2: KGHSH, LQKENI. The J segment lost 2 bases and the V segment lost 4 bases, leaving 10 bases of the junction unmatched. The CDR3, as DNA: TGTGCCAGCTCACTATATCTCGGAGCGGGACAAGAGACCCAGTACTTC. Protein: CASSLYLGAGQETQYF.

This chain joins TRBV29-1 and TRBJ2-3, with 8 bases that match TRBD2. V shed 0 bases and J 4 bases; nucleotides not matched to a gene: 6. Germline CDR1 reads SQVTM; CDR2 reads ANQGSEA. The CDR3 runs to 15 residues. The CDR3 here is CSVEDPGRAPDTQYF. CDR3 DNA: TGCAGCGTTGAAGATCCCGGGAGGGCCCCAGATACGCAGTATTTT.

In its sample, this clone was seen a few times. This CDR3 reads CASAPGQGQKLFF. CDR3 sequence (DNA): TGTGCCAGCGCCCCGGGACAGGGGCAAAAACTGTTTTTT. The chain carries TRBV7-2 and TRBJ1-4, with TRBD1 matching 10 bases. CDR3 length equals 13 residues. Germline V gene sequence: CDR1 SGHTA, CDR2 FQGNSA. After removal of 8 bases from V and 9 bases from J, the junction contained 6 bases not matched to a gene.

The chain combines TRBV7-9 with TRBJ1-3, with D uncertain. The V gene's germline CDR1 is SEHNR and CDR2 FQNEAQ (reference sequence). Trimming pared 0 bases from V and 4 bases from J, leaving 13 bases between. The CDR3 is 16 amino acids. The CDR3 region is CASSLALSGSGNTIYF. CDR3 nucleotide sequence: TGTGCCAGCAGCTTAGCGTTGTCGGGATCGGGAAACACCATATATTTT.

J is TRBJ1-2 and V is TRBV5-1, with D hard to call. Germline loops: CDR1 SGHRS, CDR2 YFSETQ. V shed 0 bases and J shed 4 bases, with 7 bases lying between them. This CDR3 comprises 13 residues. CDR3 DNA sequence: TGCGCCAGCAGCTTGGGGAGCGTCTATGGCTACACCTTC. Its translation is CASSLGSVYGYTF.